What follows describes a single T cell receptor beta chain. Its specificity is not known. TCRdb recomputed clones from the PCR reads via MiXCR. This sample has about 26,000 clones, with roughly 24% found just once. Not a single patient had been given any form of treatment at any point before undergoing thyroid surgery. This sample is drawn from a study of metastatic and nonmetastatic thyroid tumors. Study as a whole: For malignant and benign thyroid patients, tumor or nodule tissue and blood were the sources whose repertoires were compared.

Whole-study findings and limits: Relative to benign nodules, malignant thyroid tumors were reportedly characterized by significantly elevated TCR beta diversity in blood and tumor.

CDR3 size: 17 residues. V trimming: 1 base; J trimming: 5 bases; junction bases outside the gene matches: 9. Sequenced: blood. This receptor was obtained from a female donor with papillary thyroid cancer or a benign thyroid nodule (not recorded which). Some clones in this sample may be carry-over from other donors' samples. V is TRBV12-3 or TRBV12-4 and J is TRBJ2-2; 8 nucleotides align to TRBD1. Written as DNA, the CDR3 is TGTGCCAGCAGTTTAGTAATTGGACAGGGTAGGACCGGGGAGCTGTTTTTT. Translated: CASSLVIGQGRTGELFF.